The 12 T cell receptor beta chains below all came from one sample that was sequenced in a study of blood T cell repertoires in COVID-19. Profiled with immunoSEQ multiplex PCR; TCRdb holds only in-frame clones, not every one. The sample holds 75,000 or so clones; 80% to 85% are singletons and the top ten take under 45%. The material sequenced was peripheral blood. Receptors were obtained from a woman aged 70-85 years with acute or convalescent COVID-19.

This CDR3 is CASSLLGAGELFF. Written as DNA, the CDR3 is TGTGCCAGCAGCTTATTAGGAGCCGGGGAGCTGTTTTTT. V and J are TRBV7-7 and TRBJ2-2, with no clear D. The V gene's germline CDR1 is SSHAT and CDR2 FNYEAQ (reference sequence). Trimming stripped 2 bases from V and 6 bases from J, with 7 bases between. The CDR3 has 13 amino acids.

CDR3 protein: CASSWSGFNEQFF. The CDR3 nucleotides are TGTGCCAGCAGCTGGAGTGGTTTCAATGAGCAGTTCTTC. The chain has TRBV7-3 and TRBJ2-1; D is unclear. V shed 4 bases and J shed 6 bases, with 10 bases lying between them. Per the germline V gene, CDR1 is SGHTA and CDR2 is FQGTGA. This CDR3 has 13 residues.

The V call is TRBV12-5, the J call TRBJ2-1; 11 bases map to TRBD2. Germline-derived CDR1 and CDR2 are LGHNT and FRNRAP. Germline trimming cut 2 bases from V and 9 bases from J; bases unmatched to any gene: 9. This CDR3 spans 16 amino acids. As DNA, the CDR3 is TGTGCTAGTGGTTTGATGGAACTAGCGGGAGAGGTTGAGCAGTTCTTC. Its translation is CASGLMELAGEVEQFF.

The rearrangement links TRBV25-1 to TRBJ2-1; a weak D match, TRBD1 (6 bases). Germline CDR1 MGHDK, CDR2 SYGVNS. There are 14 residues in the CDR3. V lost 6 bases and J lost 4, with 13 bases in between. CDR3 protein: CASRSTGGYNEQFF. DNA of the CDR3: TGTGCCAGCAGATCGACAGGCGGGTACAATGAGCAGTTCTTC.

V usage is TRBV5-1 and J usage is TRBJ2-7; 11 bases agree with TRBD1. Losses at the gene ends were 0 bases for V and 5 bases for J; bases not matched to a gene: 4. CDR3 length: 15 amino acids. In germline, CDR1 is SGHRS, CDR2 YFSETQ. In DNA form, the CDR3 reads TGCGCCAGCAGCTTGGTTGGGACAGGGGGAAACGAGCAGTACTTC. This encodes CASSLVGTGGNEQYF.

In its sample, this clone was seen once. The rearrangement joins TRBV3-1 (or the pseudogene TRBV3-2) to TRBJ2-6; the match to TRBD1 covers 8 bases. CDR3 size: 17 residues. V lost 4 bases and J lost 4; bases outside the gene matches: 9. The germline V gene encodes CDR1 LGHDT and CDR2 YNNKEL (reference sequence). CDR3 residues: CASSLWGRGPGANVLTF. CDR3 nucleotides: TGTGCCAGCAGCCTTTGGGGCAGGGGGCCCGGGGCCAACGTCCTGACTTTC.

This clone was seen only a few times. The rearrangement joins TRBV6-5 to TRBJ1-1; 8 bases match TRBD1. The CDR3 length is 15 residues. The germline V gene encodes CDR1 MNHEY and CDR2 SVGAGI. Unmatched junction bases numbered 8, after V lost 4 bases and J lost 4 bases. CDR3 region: CASSSLEQGVTEAFF. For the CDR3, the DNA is TGTGCCAGCAGTTCCCTCGAACAGGGGGTCACTGAAGCTTTCTTT.

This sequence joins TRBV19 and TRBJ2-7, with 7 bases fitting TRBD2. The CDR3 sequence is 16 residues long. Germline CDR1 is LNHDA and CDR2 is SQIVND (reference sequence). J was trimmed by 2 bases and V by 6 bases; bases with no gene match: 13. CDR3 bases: TGTGCCAGTAGCGTTATAAGGACTAGTCGCCCCTACGAGCAGTACTTC. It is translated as CASSVIRTSRPYEQYF.

As DNA, the CDR3 is TGTGCCAGCACCCAAGGGAACAGCCCTAACACTGAAGCTTTCTTT. Protein product: CASTQGNSPNTEAFF. The V call is TRBV7-9, the J call TRBJ1-1; D gene ambiguous. The germline CDR1 and CDR2 sequences are SEHNR and FQNEAQ (reference sequence). V lost 7 bases to trimming and J lost 2 bases, with 17 bases between them. The CDR3 has 15 residues. The whole variable domain, filled in from reference TRBV7-9 and TRBJ1-1, reads DTGVSQNPRHKITKRGQNVTFRCDPISEHNRLYWYRQTLGQGPEFLTYFQNEAQLEKSRLLSDRFSAERPKGSFSTLEIQRTEQGDSAMYLCASTQGNSPNTEAFFGQGTRLTVV.

Here the CDR3 reads CASSFDGSANEQFF. The CDR3 nucleotides read TGTGCCAGCAGCTTTGATGGGAGCGCCAATGAGCAGTTCTTC. The chain combines TRBV7-2 with TRBJ2-1; D might be TRBD2 (5 bases). The V gene's germline CDR1 is SGHTA and CDR2 FQGNSA. This CDR3 region has 14 residues. The ends were cut back, 3 bases at V and 6 bases at J, with 12 bases in the middle.

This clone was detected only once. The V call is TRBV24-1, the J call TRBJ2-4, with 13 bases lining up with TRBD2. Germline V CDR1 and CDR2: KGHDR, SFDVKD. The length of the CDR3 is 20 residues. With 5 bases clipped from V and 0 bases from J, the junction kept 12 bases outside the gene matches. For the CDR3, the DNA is TGTGCCACCAGTGGACTGAGACTAGCGGGAGGCGAAATAGCCAAAAACATTCAGTACTTC. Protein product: CATSGLRLAGGEIAKNIQYF.

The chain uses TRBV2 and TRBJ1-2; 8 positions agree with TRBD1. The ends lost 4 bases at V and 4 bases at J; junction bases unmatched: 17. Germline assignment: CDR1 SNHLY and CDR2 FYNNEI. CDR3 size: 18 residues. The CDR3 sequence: CASSGAIHAGGSRYGYTF. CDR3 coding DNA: TGTGCCAGCAGTGGCGCGATTCACGCAGGGGGCTCTCGCTATGGCTACACCTTC.